This record concerns one T cell receptor (beta chain) sequence. Its antigen is undetermined. Amplification used 60 Vbeta primers and 13 Jbeta primers. Profiling relied on immunoSEQ multiplex PCR, and the TCRdb table lists in-frame clones only, not all of them. The listing records roughly 200,000 clones. The sample originates from a study of cytomegalovirus exposure and HLA in healthy donors. Study summary: Among the 350 to 500 donors who were genotyped, approximately 83% fell in the genetic ancestry cluster that is associated with self-reported Caucasian donors. Notes on the study in general: Reports described diagnosis of cytomegalovirus status by the classifier as highly specific and sensitive.

This CDR3 has 14 residues. V lost 4 bases and J lost 7; bases outside the gene matches: 4. Germline loops: CDR1 SGHDN, CDR2 FVKESK. It was healthy bone marrow donors who served as donors. This receptor was identified in a girl aged 2 to 9 in good health and CMV-seropositive. Material: PBMCs. The chain joins TRBV14 to TRBJ2-1; the match to TRBD1 covers 10 bases. The CDR3: CASSPRTGGNEQFF. The CDR3 nucleotides are TGTGCCAGCAGCCCCCGGACAGGGGGTAATGAGCAGTTCTTC.